The rows below give T cell receptor beta chains drawn from one sample of a study of tumor and adjacent non-tumor tissue in lung cancer. TCRdb re-called the multiplex PCR reads with MiXCR, one entry per CDR3 protein. This table has 90,000 to 100,000 distinct CDR3 sequences, 75% to 85% appearing once. The source material was distant non-tumor lung tissue. The receptors derive from a man aged 55-75 years with small cell lung cancer. CDR3s leave out the opening cysteine and the closing phenylalanine or tryptophan.

V gene	J gene	CDR3 protein
TRBV7-8	TRBJ1-2	ASSLGGSGAYGYT
TRBV11-2	TRBJ2-1	VNQMRQGDNEQF
TRBV4-2	TRBJ2-2	ASSRGLDTGELF
TRBV4-2	TRBJ2-1	ANSQYGYNEQF
TRBV10-3	TRBJ2-3	AIQNSTDTQY
TRBV30	TRBJ2-5	AWKGRELQETQY
TRBV29-1	TRBJ2-5	GVDKRGRQETQY
TRBV10-2	TRBJ2-3	ASSSTGLVGVGTQY
TRBV6-2/TRBV6-3	TRBJ2-6	ASSATGSGTNVLT
TRBV28	TRBJ2-1	ASTPAGTPSSYNEQF
TRBV10-3	TRBJ1-1	AISVGLEIAVAF
TRBV11-2	TRBJ2-1	ASSLEGMGQGKNDQF
TRBV29-1	TRBJ2-3	CVESQGADTQY
TRBV12-3/TRBV12-4	TRBJ2-1	ASSLGTANQNEQL
TRBV11-2	TRBJ2-1	TSSLGVEGGYYYNEQL
TRBV9	TRBJ2-5	ASSLHPGGAKETQY
TRBV6-5	TRBJ1-4	ASITKNSATNEQLF
TRBV5-4	TRBJ1-1	ASSLWAEKSF